This T cell receptor beta chain originates from a study of control samples from healthy donors and cancer patients. The method was immunoSEQ multiplex PCR; TCRdb's version includes in-frame clones alone and lacks a portion of them. This table holds about 31,000 clones, approximately 94% found once. The origin of this receptor is a man in his 60s in good health. Sequenced sample: blood.

DNA of the CDR3: TGCGCCAGCAGTGGAATCCGCCCTGAAGCTTTCTTT. It translates to CASSGIRPEAFF. V usage is TRBV10-2 and J usage is TRBJ1-1; D not resolved. CDR3 length equals 12 residues. Trimming removed 4 bases from V and 6 bases from J, with 9 bases in between. Germline V gene sequence: CDR1 WSHSY, CDR2 SAAADI.